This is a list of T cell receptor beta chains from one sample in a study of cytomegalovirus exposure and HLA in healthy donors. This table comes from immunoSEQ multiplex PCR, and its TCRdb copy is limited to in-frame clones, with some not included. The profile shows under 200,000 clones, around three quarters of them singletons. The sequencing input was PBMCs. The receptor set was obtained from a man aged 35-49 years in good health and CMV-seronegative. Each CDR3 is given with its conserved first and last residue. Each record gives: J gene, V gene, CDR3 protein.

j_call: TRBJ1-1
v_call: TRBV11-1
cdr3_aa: CASSLTEDTGNTEAFF

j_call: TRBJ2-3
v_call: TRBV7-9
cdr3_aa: CSSSLGLVTSRTQYF

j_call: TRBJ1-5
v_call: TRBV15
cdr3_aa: CATSRDGLDREPQHF

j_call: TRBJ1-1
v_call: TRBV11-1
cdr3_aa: CASSSPAGAQGTEAFF

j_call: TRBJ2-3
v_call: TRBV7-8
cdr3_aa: CASSIRLQSTDTQYF

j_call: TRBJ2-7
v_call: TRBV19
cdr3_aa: CASSTTSGTTDYEQYF

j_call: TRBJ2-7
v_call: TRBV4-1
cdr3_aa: CASSQLPSGSYEQYF

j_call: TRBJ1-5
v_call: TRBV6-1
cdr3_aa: CASSPVRGQPQHF

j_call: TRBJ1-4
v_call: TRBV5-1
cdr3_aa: CASSGKDRVNEKLFF

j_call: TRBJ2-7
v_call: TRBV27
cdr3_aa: CASSPAGGSYEQYF

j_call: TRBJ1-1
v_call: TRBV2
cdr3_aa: CASSRDEGGRNTEAFF

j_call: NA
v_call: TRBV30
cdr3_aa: CAWSVGSQYEQYF

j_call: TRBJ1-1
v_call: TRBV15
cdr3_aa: CATSREGGGMNTEAFF

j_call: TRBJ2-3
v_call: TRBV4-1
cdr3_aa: CASSQEQGSDTQYF

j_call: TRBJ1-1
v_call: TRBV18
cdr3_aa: CASSPVAENTEAFF

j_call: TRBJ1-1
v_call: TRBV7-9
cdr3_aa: CASSPTGVPEAFF

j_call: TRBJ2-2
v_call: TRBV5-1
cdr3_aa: CASIPTGTGYTGELFF

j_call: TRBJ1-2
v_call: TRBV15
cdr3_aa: CATSRDATANYGYTF

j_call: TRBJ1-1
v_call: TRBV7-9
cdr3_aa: CASSAGQGTDTEAFF

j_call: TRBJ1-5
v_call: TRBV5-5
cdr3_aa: CASSLTLGGFNQPQHF

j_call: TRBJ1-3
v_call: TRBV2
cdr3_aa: CASSVQRSGNTIYF

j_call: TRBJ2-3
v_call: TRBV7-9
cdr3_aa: CASSHGTSGSTDTQYF